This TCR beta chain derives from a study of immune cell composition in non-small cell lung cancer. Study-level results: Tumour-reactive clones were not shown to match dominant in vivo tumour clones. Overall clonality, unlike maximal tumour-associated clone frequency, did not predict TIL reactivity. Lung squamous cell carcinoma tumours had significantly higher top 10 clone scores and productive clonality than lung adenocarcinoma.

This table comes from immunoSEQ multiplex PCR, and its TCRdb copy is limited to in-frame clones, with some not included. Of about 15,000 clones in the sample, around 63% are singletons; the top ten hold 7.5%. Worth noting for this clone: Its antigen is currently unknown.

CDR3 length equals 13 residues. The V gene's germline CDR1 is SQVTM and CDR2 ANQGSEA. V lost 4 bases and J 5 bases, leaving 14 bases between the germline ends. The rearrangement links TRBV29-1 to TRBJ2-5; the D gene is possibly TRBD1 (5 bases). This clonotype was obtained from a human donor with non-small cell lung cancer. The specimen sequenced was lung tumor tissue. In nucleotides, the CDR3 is TGCAGCGTTGCCCCGTGGCAGGGTGAGACCCAGTACTTC. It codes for CSVAPWQGETQYF.